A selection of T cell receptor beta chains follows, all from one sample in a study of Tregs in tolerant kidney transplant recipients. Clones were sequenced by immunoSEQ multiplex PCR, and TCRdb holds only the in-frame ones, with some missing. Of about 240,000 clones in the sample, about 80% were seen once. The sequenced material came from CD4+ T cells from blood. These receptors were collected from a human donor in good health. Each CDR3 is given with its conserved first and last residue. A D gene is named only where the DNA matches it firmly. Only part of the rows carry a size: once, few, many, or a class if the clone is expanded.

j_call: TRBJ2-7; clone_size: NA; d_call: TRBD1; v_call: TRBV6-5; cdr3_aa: CASSYGQVNYEQYF; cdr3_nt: TGTGCCAGCAGTTACGGACAGGTGAACTACGAGCAGTACTTC
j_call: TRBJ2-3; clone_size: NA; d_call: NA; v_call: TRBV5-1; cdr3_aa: CASSPSGTDTQYF; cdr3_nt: TGCGCCAGCAGCCCATCCGGCACAGATACGCAGTATTTT
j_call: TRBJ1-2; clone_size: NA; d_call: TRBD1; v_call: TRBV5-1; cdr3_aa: CASSLEGQRNYGYTF; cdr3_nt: TGCGCCAGCAGCTTGGAGGGACAGCGGAACTATGGCTACACCTTC
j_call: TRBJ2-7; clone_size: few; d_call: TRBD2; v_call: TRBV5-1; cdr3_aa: CASSQLAGSSYEQYF; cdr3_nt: TGCGCCAGCAGCCAGCTAGCGGGGAGCTCCTACGAGCAGTACTTC
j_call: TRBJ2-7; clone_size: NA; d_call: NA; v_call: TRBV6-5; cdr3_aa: CASSYSLQGVVEQYF; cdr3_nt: TGTGCCAGCAGTTACTCGCTTCAAGGGGTCGTCGAGCAGTACTTC
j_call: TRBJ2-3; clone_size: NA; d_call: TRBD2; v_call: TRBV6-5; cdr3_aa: CASSSTWGGFTDTQYF; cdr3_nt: TGTGCCAGCAGTTCCACGTGGGGGGGTTTTACAGATACGCAGTATTTT
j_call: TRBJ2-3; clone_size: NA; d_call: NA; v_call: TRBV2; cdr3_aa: CASSDRSTDTQYF; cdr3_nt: TGTGCCAGCAGTGACAGGAGTACAGATACGCAGTATTTT
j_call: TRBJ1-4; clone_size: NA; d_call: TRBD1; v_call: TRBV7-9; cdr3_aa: CASSPSGGRDEKLFF; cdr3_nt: TGTGCCAGCAGCCCCTCAGGGGGCAGGGATGAAAAACTGTTTTTT
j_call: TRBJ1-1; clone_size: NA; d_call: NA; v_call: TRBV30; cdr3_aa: CAWNRDLGTEAFF; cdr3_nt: TGTGCCTGGAACCGGGATTTGGGCACTGAAGCTTTCTTT
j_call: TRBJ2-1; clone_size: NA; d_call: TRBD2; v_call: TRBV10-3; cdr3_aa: CAISESKGSGRRVEQFF; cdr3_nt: TGTGCCATCAGTGAGTCCAAGGGTAGCGGGAGAAGAGTTGAGCAGTTCTTC
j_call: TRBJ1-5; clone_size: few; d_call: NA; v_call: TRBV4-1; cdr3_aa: CASSHGGNNQPQHF; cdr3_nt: TGCGCCAGCAGCCATGGGGGCAACAATCAGCCCCAGCATTTT
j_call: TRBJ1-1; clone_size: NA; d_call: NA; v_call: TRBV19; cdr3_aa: CASSIRGTEAFF; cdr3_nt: TGTGCCAGTAGTATACGGGGGACTGAAGCTTTCTTT
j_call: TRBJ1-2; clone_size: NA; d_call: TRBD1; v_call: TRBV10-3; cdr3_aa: CAISGLKQGANYGYTF; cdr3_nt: TGTGCCATCAGTGGCCTAAAACAGGGGGCGAACTATGGCTACACCTTC
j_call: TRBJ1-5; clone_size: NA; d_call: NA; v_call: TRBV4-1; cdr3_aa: CASSQYGTGSNQPQHF; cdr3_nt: TGCGCCAGCAGCCAATACGGTACAGGGAGCAATCAGCCCCAGCATTTT
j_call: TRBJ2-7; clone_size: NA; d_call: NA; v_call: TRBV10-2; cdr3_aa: CASGQGLAYYEQYF; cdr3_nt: TGCGCCAGCGGCCAGGGGCTAGCATATTACGAGCAGTACTTC
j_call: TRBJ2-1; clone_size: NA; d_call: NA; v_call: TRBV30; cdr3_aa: CAWSVHERSEQFF; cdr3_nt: TGTGCCTGGAGTGTACACGAGAGGAGTGAGCAGTTCTTC
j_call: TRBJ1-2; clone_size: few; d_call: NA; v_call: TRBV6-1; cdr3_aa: CASSEARDYTF; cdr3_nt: TGTGCCAGCAGTGAAGCGCGCGATTACACCTTC
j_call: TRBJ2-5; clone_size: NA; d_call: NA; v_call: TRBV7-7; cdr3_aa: CASSLGLLETQYF; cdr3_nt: TGTGCCAGCAGCCTCGGGCTTCTGGAGACCCAGTACTTC
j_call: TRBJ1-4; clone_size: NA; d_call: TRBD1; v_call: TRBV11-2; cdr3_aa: CASSAQGVAEKLFF; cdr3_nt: TGTGCCAGCAGCGCCCAGGGGGTTGCTGAAAAACTGTTTTTT
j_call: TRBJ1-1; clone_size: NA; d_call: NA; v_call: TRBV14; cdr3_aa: CASSQDHGITEAFF; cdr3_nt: TGTGCCAGCAGCCAAGATCACGGGATAACTGAAGCTTTCTTT
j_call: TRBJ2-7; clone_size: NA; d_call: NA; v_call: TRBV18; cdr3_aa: CASSPQSGSHEQYF; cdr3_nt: TGTGCCAGCTCACCACAGTCAGGGAGCCACGAGCAGTACTTC
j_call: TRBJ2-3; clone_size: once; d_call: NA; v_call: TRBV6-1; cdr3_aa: CASSGARSDTQYF; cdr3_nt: TGTGCCAGCAGTGGGGCGAGGTCAGATACGCAGTATTTT
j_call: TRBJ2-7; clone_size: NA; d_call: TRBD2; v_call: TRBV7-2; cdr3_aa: CASSRGWREGYEQYF; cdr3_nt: TGTGCCAGCAGCCGGGGTTGGCGGGAGGGCTACGAGCAGTACTTC
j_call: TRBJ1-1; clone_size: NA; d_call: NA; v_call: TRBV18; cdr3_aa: CASSPRMEGDNEAFF; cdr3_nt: TGTGCCAGCTCACCACGTATGGAAGGGGACAATGAAGCTTTCTTT
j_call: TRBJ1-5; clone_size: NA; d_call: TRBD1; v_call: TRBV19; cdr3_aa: CASRDRGSQPQHF; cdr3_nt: TGTGCCAGTAGGGACAGGGGATCTCAGCCCCAGCATTTT
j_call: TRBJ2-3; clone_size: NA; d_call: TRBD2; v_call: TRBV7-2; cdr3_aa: CASSLNQRGSTDTQYF; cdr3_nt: TGTGCCAGCAGCTTAAATCAGCGGGGGAGCACAGATACGCAGTATTTT
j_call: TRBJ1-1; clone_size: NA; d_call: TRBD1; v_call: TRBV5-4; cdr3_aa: CASSFDRDLAFF; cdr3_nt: TGTGCCAGCAGCTTCGACAGGGATCTCGCTTTCTTT
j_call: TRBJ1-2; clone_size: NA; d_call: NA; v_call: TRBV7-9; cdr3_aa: CASSLAYGVWDGYTF; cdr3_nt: TGTGCCAGCAGCTTAGCGTACGGGGTTTGGGATGGCTACACCTTC
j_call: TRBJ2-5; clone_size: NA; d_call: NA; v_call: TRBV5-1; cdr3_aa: CASSWTVQETQYF; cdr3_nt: TGCGCCAGCAGCTGGACAGTCCAAGAGACCCAGTACTTC
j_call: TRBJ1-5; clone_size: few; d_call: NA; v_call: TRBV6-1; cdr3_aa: CASSEEVAGFYSNQPQHF; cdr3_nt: TGTGCCAGCAGTGAAGAGGTGGCAGGGTTCTATAGCAATCAGCCCCAGCATTTT